This TCR beta chain was captured by sequencing in a study of STAT5B mutations in CD4+ large granular lymphocyte leukemia. Overall study findings and caveats: Without HLA matching, higher CD4+ than CD8+ T-LGLL clonality could reflect small sample size.

With respect to this clone: Its antigen remains unknown.

Losses at the gene ends were 6 bases for V and 5 bases for J; bases not matched to a gene: 16. This CDR3 contains 17 residues. Looked up from germline, CDR1 is LNHDA and CDR2 is SQIVND (reference sequence). The method was immunoSEQ multiplex PCR; TCRdb's version includes in-frame clones alone and lacks a portion of them. This table holds more than 25,000 clones, around four fifths found once. The V call is TRBV19, the J call TRBJ1-5; 7 bases are shared with TRBD1. The sequence came from a human donor in good health. Sequencing was performed on CD4+ T cells from blood buffy coats. CDR3 coding DNA: TGTGCCAGTAGACCCCCCACTGGACAGGTGGTGGATCAGCCCCAGCATTTT. Protein sequence: CASRPPTGQVVDQPQHF.